Listed below are T cell receptor beta chains from one sample, sequenced in a study of tumor-infiltrating lymphocytes in primary liver carcinoma. TCRdb ran MiXCR on the multiplex PCR reads and lists one entry per CDR3 protein. The sample has about 50,000 distinct CDR3 sequences, about 77% seen once. Sequenced input: liver tumor tissue from sampling region 5. The origin of the receptors is a man aged 35 to 55 with primary liver carcinoma and hepatitis B virus infection. The CDR3 runs from the conserved cysteine through the conserved F or W. A D gene is named only where the DNA matches it firmly. Where a row states a size, it is once, few, many or the class of an expanded clone; other rows omit it.

v_call	clone_size	j_call	d_call	cdr3_nt	cdr3_aa
TRBV6-1	.	TRBJ2-7	.	TGTGCAAGCAGTGACGGCTACGAGCTGTACTTC	CASSDGYELYF
TRBV11-1	once	TRBJ2-1	TRBD2	TGTGCCAGTACCTTAAGCAGGGGACTAGCGGTTAATGAGCTGTTCTTC	CASTLSRGLAVNELFF
TRBV5-1	many	TRBJ2-3	.	TGCGCCAGCAGCTTGAACGGCAGGGGAAGCACAGATACGCAGTATTTT	CASSLNGRGSTDTQYF
TRBV6-1	.	TRBJ2-2	.	TGTCTCAGCAGTGAAGTCCCCATTAGCTTAACCGGGGAGCTGTTTTTT	CLSSEVPISLTGELFF
TRBV11-1	.	TRBJ2-3	.	TGTGCCTGCAGTTTGCCGAGGGAGCGCACACATACGCAGTATTTT	CACSLPRERTHTQYF
TRBV5-8	once	TRBJ2-6	.	TGTGCCAGCAGCTTTCGGGTCTCTGGGGGCAATGTCCTGACTTTC	CASSFRVSGGNVLTF
TRBV11-1	.	TRBJ2-1	.	TGTGCTATCAGCCCCCTGGTGGCGGACTCCTACAATGAGCAGTTCTTC	CAISPLVADSYNEQFF
TRBV7-9	.	TRBJ2-7	.	TGTGCCTGCAATAAGGACTTGGAGGGTCGCGAGCAATACTTC	CACNKDLEGREQYF
TRBV10-2	.	TRBJ2-5	.	TGCACCAGCAACAGAGGGGGTGGTCAAGAGACCCAGTACTTC	CTSNRGGGQETQYF
TRBV6-2/TRBV6-3	.	TRBJ1-1	.	TGTGCCAAAAGTTCGGCAGGGCCGGCTTTATTT	CAKSSAGPALF
TRBV4-3	few	TRBJ1-2	.	TGCGCCAGTAGCCAAGATGTATCTTGGGACTACACCTTC	CASSQDVSWDYTF